The source of this TCR beta chain is a study of blood T cell repertoires in COVID-19. At the level of the study: Nucleic acid was either cDNA or gDNA, and it came from T cells, B-cell-depleted T cells, or PBMCs.

To note about this clone: Other DNA sequences within the sample encode an identical CDR3.

One Seattle source followed patients from active infection through their disease course. From germline, CDR1 is SGHDT and CDR2 YYEEEE. V gave up 0 bases and J gave up 4 bases, with 7 bases separating them. The CDR3 has 14 residues. Source study methods: Counts of nucleated cells, estimated from reference gene primer amplification, were obtained. Repertoires were generated with immunoSEQ multiplex PCR, while TCRdb's copy carries only in-frame clones and drops some. The D gene and trimming were derived from the DNA, and the V and J assignments and clone size from that table. The sample has about 420,000 clones, roughly 90% seen once.

Sequencing was carried out using peripheral blood. The chain uses TRBV5-6 and TRBJ1-4; perhaps TRBD1 as D (6 bases). This receptor was obtained from a man aged 18 to 30 with COVID-19, enrolled during active disease. The CDR3 coding sequence is TGTGCCAGCAGCTTGGGGACAGTTAATGAAAAACTGTTTTTT. Translated: CASSLGTVNEKLFF. The variable domain in full, with the rest retrieved from reference TRBV5-6 and TRBJ1-4, is DAGVTQSPTHLIKTRGQQVTLRCSPKSGHDTVSWYQQALGQGPQFIFQYYEEEERQRGNFPDRFSGHQFPNYSSELNVNALLLGDSALYLCASSLGTVNEKLFFGSGTQLSVL.